This entry features one TCR beta chain sequence. Trimming at V came to 5 bases and at J to 3 bases, leaving 7 bases not matched to a gene. Germline loops: CDR1 MDHEN, CDR2 SYDVKM. This CDR3 is 14 amino acids long. TCRdb processed the 5' RACE reads anew with MiXCR; each CDR3 protein has one entry. The sample consists of about 120,000 distinct CDR3 sequences, 19% of them appearing once. The sample originates from a study of human T cells and chemical hapten exposure. The authors' total RNA extraction used unfractionated whole blood. The sequence derives from a human donor in good health. V and J are TRBV28 and TRBJ2-7, with TRBD1 identical over 7 bases. CDR3 in amino acids: CASSIQGVVYEQYF. CDR3 in DNA: TGTGCCAGCAGTATTCAGGGGGTGGTCTACGAGCAGTACTTC.